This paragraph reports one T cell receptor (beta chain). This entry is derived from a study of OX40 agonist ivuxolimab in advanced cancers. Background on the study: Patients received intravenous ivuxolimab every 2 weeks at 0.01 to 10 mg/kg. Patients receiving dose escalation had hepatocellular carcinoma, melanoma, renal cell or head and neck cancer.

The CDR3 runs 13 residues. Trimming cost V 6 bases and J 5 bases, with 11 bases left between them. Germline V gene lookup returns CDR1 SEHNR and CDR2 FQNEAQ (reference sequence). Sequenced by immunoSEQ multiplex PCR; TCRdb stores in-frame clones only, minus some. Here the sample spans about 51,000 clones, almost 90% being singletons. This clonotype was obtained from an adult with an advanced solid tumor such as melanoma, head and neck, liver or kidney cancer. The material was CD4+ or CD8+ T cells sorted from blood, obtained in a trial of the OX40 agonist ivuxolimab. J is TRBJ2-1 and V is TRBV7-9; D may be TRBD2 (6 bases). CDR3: CASSLLADNEQFF. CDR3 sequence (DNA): TGTGCCAGCAGTCTACTAGCAGACAATGAGCAGTTCTTC.